Sequencing of this T cell receptor beta chain was carried out in a study of shared T cell receptors in the human thymus. This CDR3 has 15 amino acids. Trimming removed 5 bases at V and 2 bases at J, with 15 bases between. CDR1 and CDR2 (germline): SGHAT, FQNNGV. Sequencing was performed with immunoSEQ multiplex PCR; in TCRdb, only in-frame clones are kept and a portion is missing. The sample contains hundreds of thousands of clones, around 87% of which appear only once. Separately, the same data were catalogued under a study of human thymus T cells.

The sequenced sample consisted of thymocytes. This chain joins TRBV11-2 and TRBJ1-2; no reliable D call. The clonotype was recovered from a boy in the first two years of life with a congenital heart defect. CDR3 in DNA: TGTGCCAGCAGCCAGCCTAGGAACCTGAACTATGGCTACACCTTC. Encoded protein: CASSQPRNLNYGYTF. The full variable domain, with the rest looked up from reference TRBV11-2 and TRBJ1-2, is EAGVAQSPRYKIIEKRQSVAFWCNPISGHATLYWYQQILGQGPKLLIQFQNNGVVDDSQLPKDRFSAERLKGVDSTLKIQPAKLEDSAVYLCASSQPRNLNYGYTFGSGTRLTVV.